This T cell receptor (beta chain) was found in a study of cytomegalovirus exposure and HLA in healthy donors. Germline V gene lookup returns CDR1 LGHNT and CDR2 FRNRAP. The CDR3 has 16 amino acids. V lost 5 bases and J lost 2; bases outside the gene matches: 10. Of note for this clone: The antigen is unknown.

Study-wide points: The presence/absence work took it that sequencing depth was about the same across donors. Accurate prediction of HLA-A and HLA-B alleles (for most subjects) was reportedly achieved from TCR beta sequences. Most of the TCR beta V segments (in an earlier analysis) were productive either about 87% or about 30% of the time.

Primers included in the PCR were 60 Vbeta and 13 Jbeta primers. Here immunoSEQ multiplex PCR was the method, and the copy in TCRdb shows in-frame clones only, minus some. The repertoire holds approximately 150,000 clones, 80% seen once, with 0.95% to 1.5% in the top ten. The clonotype was recovered from a woman aged 45-60 years in good health and CMV-seronegative. The V and J genes are TRBV12-5 and TRBJ2-3; 7 nucleotides line up with TRBD1. Source material: PBMCs. CDR3 coding DNA: TGTGCTAGTGGTCTTGGACAGGACAGTTCCACAGATACGCAGTATTTT. Its protein product is CASGLGQDSSTDTQYF.